The 29 T cell receptor beta chains below all came from one sample that was sequenced in a study of shared clonotypes between healthy human individuals. Here immunoSEQ multiplex PCR was the method, and the copy in TCRdb shows in-frame clones only, minus some. The table has 2,100,000 or so clones, almost 96% seen once; the top ten hold approximately 0.13%. Material: naive CD4+ T cells sorted from blood. The subset: CD45RA+ positively selected. These receptors originate from a man aged 18 to 29 in good health.

The CDR3, as DNA: TGTGCCAGCAGTTTCGGGGCGCAGCCCCAGCATTTT. This codes for CASSFGAQPQHF. The J gene is TRBJ1-5, the V gene TRBV28, with D perhaps TRBD1 (5 bases). CDR1 is MDHEN, CDR2 SYDVKM, per germline. Trimming removed 3 bases at V and 7 bases at J, with 7 bases between. The CDR3 spans 12 residues.

The chain couples TRBV27 to TRBJ2-7; 10 bases are shared with TRBD1. Germline CDR1 and CDR2: MNHEY and SMNVEV (reference sequence). J lost 1 base, V lost 6 bases, and 6 bases had no gene match. CDR3 length: 15 residues. Written as DNA, the CDR3 is TGTGCCAGCAGAAGACCGGGACAGGGGTCCTACGAGCAGTACTTC. Encoded protein: CASRRPGQGSYEQYF.

This chain connects TRBV5-1 to TRBJ1-1; D is undetermined. Trimming stripped 0 bases from V and 4 bases from J, with 10 bases between. The length of the CDR3 is 14 residues. Germline-derived CDR1 and CDR2 are SGHRS and YFSETQ. CDR3 sequence: CASSLVWASTEAFF. CDR3 DNA: TGCGCCAGCAGCTTGGTTTGGGCAAGCACTGAAGCTTTCTTT.

V is TRBV9 and J is TRBJ2-7; D not certain. Trimming removed 9 bases from V and 4 bases from J, with 11 bases in between. This CDR3 has 11 residues. Germline assignment: CDR1 SGDLS and CDR2 YYNGEE. This chain's CDR3 is CAIPLAYEQYF. The CDR3 DNA sequence: TGTGCCATCCCGCTCGCGTACGAGCAGTACTTC.

This rearrangement joins TRBV19 to TRBJ2-5; 9 bases are shared with TRBD2. CDR1 LNHDA and CDR2 SQIVND come from the germline V gene (reference sequence). The CDR3 contains 16 residues. Germline trimming cut 3 bases from V and 6 bases from J; bases unmatched to any gene: 11. The CDR3 sequence: CASSILAGGPSQTQYF. The CDR3 bases are TGTGCCAGTAGTATCTTGGCGGGAGGGCCGTCACAGACCCAGTACTTC.

The genes are TRBV28 and TRBJ1-1; D is unresolved. Trimming shortened V by 2 bases and J by 1 base, and 14 bases separated the two germline ends. CDR1 and CDR2 (germline): MDHEN, SYDVKM. The CDR3 is 16 residues long. CDR3 sequence reads: CASSLPGPSTNTEAFF. The DNA for the CDR3 is TGTGCCAGCAGTTTACCCGGGCCGAGTACGAACACTGAAGCTTTCTTT.

The V and J genes are TRBV7-2 and TRBJ1-2; TRBD1 is a possible D gene (5 bases). Germline V CDR1 and CDR2: SGHTA, FQGNSA. The CDR3 sequence is 15 residues long. Trimming left V 5 bases short and J 0 bases short, with 13 bases between. The CDR3 protein is CASSLGTTANYGYTF. The CDR3 DNA follows: TGTGCCAGCAGCCTAGGGACGACAGCTAACTATGGCTACACCTTC.

V is TRBV6-6 and J is TRBJ1-1, with D possibly matching TRBD1 (6 bases). The CDR3 contains 12 residues. From germline, CDR1 is MNHNY and CDR2 SVGAGI (reference sequence). Deletions cut 8 bases from V and 6 bases from J, with 13 bases between. CDR3 residues: CASARGVAEAFF. CDR3 DNA: TGTGCCAGCGCCAGGGGCGTCGCTGAAGCTTTCTTT.

This sequence joins TRBV19 and TRBJ1-5, with 7 nucleotides matching TRBD1. Germline loops: CDR1 LNHDA, CDR2 SQIVND (reference sequence). This CDR3 spans 15 amino acids. With V trimmed by 6 bases and J by 0 bases, 5 bases remained unmatched. The DNA of the CDR3 is TGTGCCAGTAGAAAGGGGGCCGATAGCAATCAGCCCCAGCATTTT. Its protein product is CASRKGADSNQPQHF.

The genes are TRBV7-8 and TRBJ1-2, with D uncertain. The CDR3 runs 14 residues. V lost 1 base, J lost 6 bases, and 12 bases lay in between. Germline V gene data show CDR1 as SGHVS and CDR2 as FQNEAQ. This CDR3 reads CASSLVLSGDGYTF. As DNA, the CDR3 is TGTGCCAGCAGCTTAGTCCTTTCCGGGGATGGCTACACCTTC.

The chain combines TRBV5-1 with TRBJ2-1; the match to TRBD1 covers 8 bases. The germline V gene has CDR1 SGHRS and CDR2 YFSETQ. The CDR3 extends over 14 amino acids. J lost 6 bases, V lost 0 bases, and 2 bases had no gene match. As DNA, the CDR3 is TGCGCCAGCAGCTTGGACGGGACAGGCAATGAGCAGTTCTTC. As protein: CASSLDGTGNEQFF.

The chain recombines TRBV6-5 with TRBJ1-4; 10 bases map to TRBD1. Germline V gene data show CDR1 as MNHEY and CDR2 as SVGAGI. This CDR3 is 14 amino acids long. The ends lost 11 bases at V and 3 bases at J; junction bases unmatched: 6. The CDR3 coding sequence is TGTGCCTCCGGACAGGGGGGATCTAATGAAAAACTGTTTTTT. It translates to CASGQGGSNEKLFF.

The chain uses TRBV7-9 and TRBJ1-3, with 7 bases that match TRBD1. Trimming removed 0 bases from V and 0 bases from J; junction bases left unmatched: 2. Germline CDR1 SEHNR, CDR2 FQNEAQ (reference sequence). CDR3 size: 16 residues. The CDR3 region has the DNA TGTGCCAGCAGCTTAGCGGGACAGCGCTCTGGAAACACCATATATTTT. Translation gives CASSLAGQRSGNTIYF.

The chain joins TRBV18 to TRBJ2-3; D possibly corresponds to TRBD2 (6 bases). This CDR3 spans 16 amino acids. Looked up from germline, CDR1 is KGHSH and CDR2 is LQKENI. Deletions cut 0 bases from V and 2 bases from J, with 12 bases between. CDR3 DNA sequence: TGTGCCAGCTCACCACCGAGTGGGGGGAACACAGATACGCAGTATTTT. This sequence encodes CASSPPSGGNTDTQYF.

The chain combines TRBV30 with TRBJ1-5; 9 nucleotides line up with TRBD1. This CDR3 has 15 residues. V shed 3 bases, J shed 6 bases, and the junction held 9 bases outside the gene matches. CDR1 is GTSNPN, CDR2 SVGIG, per germline (reference sequence). The CDR3 loop reads CAWSDGQGRSQPQHF. For the CDR3, the DNA is TGTGCCTGGAGCGACGGACAGGGGCGTTCTCAGCCCCAGCATTTT.

The gene calls are TRBV5-1 and TRBJ2-5; D remains ambiguous. The CDR3 has 16 residues. The germline V gene encodes CDR1 SGHRS and CDR2 YFSETQ. V was clipped by 0 bases and J by 2 bases, with 14 bases between them. CDR3 sequence reads: CASSLGSSQGQETQYF. As DNA, the CDR3 is TGCGCCAGCAGCTTGGGGTCTTCGCAAGGGCAAGAGACCCAGTACTTC.

With respect to this clone: Distinct nucleotide sequences in the sample also encode this CDR3. The chain combines TRBV20-1 with TRBJ2-5; the D is unclear. This CDR3 has 10 residues. The germline CDR1 and CDR2 sequences are DFQATT and SNEGSKA (reference sequence). The V and J ends lost 6 bases and 5 bases respectively, with 7 bases between them. CDR3 nucleotide sequence: TGCAGTGCCCGAAGGGAGACCCAGTACTTC. This translates into CSARRETQYF.

This chain links TRBV5-4 with TRBJ2-2; the match to TRBD2 covers 13 bases. The germline CDR1 and CDR2 sequences are SGHNT and YYREEE (reference sequence). V shed 3 bases, J shed 5 bases, and the junction held 7 bases outside the gene matches. The CDR3 is made up of 17 amino acids. DNA of the CDR3: TGTGCCAGCAGCTCCGGGACTAGCGGGACTGGTACCGGGGAGCTGTTTTTT. This gives the protein CASSSGTSGTGTGELFF.

The chain couples TRBV7-2 to TRBJ1-1; possible D gene TRBD1, 5 bases. In germline, CDR1 is SGHTA, CDR2 FQGNSA. The V and J ends lost 1 base and 11 bases respectively, with 14 bases between them. This CDR3 has 13 residues. CDR3 sequence: CASSLVFQGKAFF. CDR3 nucleotide sequence: TGTGCCAGCAGCTTAGTGTTCCAGGGCAAGGCTTTCTTT.

CDR3 DNA sequence: TGCGCCAGCAGCTCATGGGACAGCTTTCTCGTTAGCTCTGGAAACACCATATATTTT. Its translation is CASSSWDSFLVSSGNTIYF. The rearrangement links TRBV5-1 to TRBJ1-3; TRBD1 agrees at 7 bases. The germline gives CDR1 SGHRS, CDR2 YFSETQ. Trimming took 3 bases from V and 0 from J; bases not matched to a gene: 15. This CDR3 region has 19 residues.

This rearrangement joins TRBV9 to TRBJ1-6, with TRBD1 matching over 7 bases. The V gene end was trimmed by 3 bases and the J gene end by 8 bases; junction bases not matched to a gene: 8. The CDR3 contains 15 residues. Germline CDR1 is SGDLS and CDR2 is YYNGEE. The CDR3 loop reads CASSARTGLDSPLHF. In DNA, the CDR3 is TGTGCCAGCAGCGCCCGGACAGGACTGGATTCACCCCTCCACTTT. The full variable domain, in which reference TRBV9 and TRBJ1-6 provide the parts outside the CDR3, is DSGVTQTPKHLITATGQRVTLRCSPRSGDLSVYWYQQSLDQGLQFLIQYYNGEERAKGNILERFSAQQFPDLHSELNLSSLELGDSALYFCASSARTGLDSPLHFGNGTRLTVT.

Of note for this clone: Other DNA sequences of this sample code for an identical CDR3. The rearrangement uses TRBV5-1 and TRBJ1-1; D ambiguous. V shed 5 bases and J shed 1 base, with 9 bases lying between them. This CDR3 contains 13 residues. Germline V gene sequence: CDR1 SGHRS, CDR2 YFSETQ. The CDR3, as DNA: TGCGCCAGCAGTGCAGACGGGAACACTGAAGCTTTCTTT. Translated, it gives CASSADGNTEAFF.

V and J are TRBV27 and TRBJ2-7; 11 nucleotides line up with TRBD2. Looked up from germline, CDR1 is MNHEY and CDR2 is SMNVEV (reference sequence). The CDR3 has 15 residues. The ends lost 8 bases at V and 7 bases at J; junction bases unmatched: 13. CDR3 residues: CASRSRLAGLGEQYF. The CDR3 DNA is TGTGCCAGCCGTTCCCGACTAGCGGGGCTGGGAGAGCAGTACTTC.

V gene TRBV18 combines with J gene TRBJ1-4; a possible D gene is TRBD1 (5 bases). Per the germline V gene, CDR1 is KGHSH and CDR2 is LQKENI. V was clipped by 2 bases and J by 10 bases, with 14 bases between them. The CDR3 covers 14 residues. The CDR3 DNA reads as TGTGCCAGCTCACCAGGGGAGGGGATCGGAAAACTGTTTTTT. Translation: CASSPGEGIGKLFF.

The V gene is TRBV30, the J gene TRBJ2-2, with a tentative D call TRBD2 (6 bases). The CDR3 has 16 residues. The germline V gene has CDR1 GTSNPN and CDR2 SVGIG (reference sequence). V gave up 0 bases and J gave up 4 bases, with 15 bases separating them. CDR3 loop: CAWSVLRTTRTGELFF. As DNA, the CDR3 is TGTGCCTGGAGTGTATTGCGGACTACCCGCACCGGGGAGCTGTTTTTT.

The genes are TRBV2 and TRBJ2-1, with unresolved D. The CDR3 consists of 13 residues. Trimming removed 0 bases at V and 4 bases at J, with 4 bases between. Germline V CDR1 and CDR2: SNHLY, FYNNEI. The CDR3 nucleotides read TGTGCCAGCAGTGAAGCGGGTTACAATGAGCAGTTCTTC. Protein product: CASSEAGYNEQFF.

The chain has TRBV6-5 and TRBJ2-3, with D possibly TRBD1 on 5 matching bases. The CDR3 runs to 14 residues. Germline V gene sequence: CDR1 MNHEY, CDR2 SVGAGI. Trimming left V 5 bases short and J 2 bases short, with 11 bases between. CDR3 residues: CASSPTGYTDTQYF. As DNA, the CDR3 is TGTGCCAGCAGTCCAACAGGTTACACAGATACGCAGTATTTT.

The chain recombines TRBV9 with TRBJ2-7, with a weak D call TRBD1 (6 bases). V was trimmed by 4 bases and J by 2 bases, leaving 13 bases between them. CDR3 size: 14 residues. The V gene's germline CDR1 is SGDLS and CDR2 YYNGEE. CDR3 nucleotides: TGTGCCAGCAGCCCGCATCCAGGGGCCTACGAGCAGTACTTC. Residues: CASSPHPGAYEQYF.

A word on this clone: In the same sample, other DNA sequences code for this CDR3. The chain couples TRBV2 to TRBJ2-1, with D perhaps TRBD2 (6 bases). The CDR3 consists of 11 residues. The V end was cut by 8 bases, the J end by 6 bases, with 8 bases between. Germline V gene data show CDR1 as SNHLY and CDR2 as FYNNEI. Written as DNA, the CDR3 is TGTGCCAGCCGACTAGTCAATGAGCAGTTCTTC. Translated: CASRLVNEQFF.